This TCR beta chain was found in a study of Tregs in tolerant kidney transplant recipients. Study-wide results and limits: Findings come from small patient numbers and require larger validation. The most relevant donor-specific Treg TCRbeta repertoire apparently came from expansion with activated donor B cells. No direct test of biological reproducibility was done here.

Unstimulated Tregs (CD4+CD25+CD127-) and CD4+CD25- non-Tregs were sorted from PBMCs. V dropped 6 bases and J dropped 7 bases, with 23 bases sitting between them. Germline CDR1 MNHEY, CDR2 SMNVEV (reference sequence). The CDR3 totals 16 residues. Here immunoSEQ multiplex PCR was the method, and the copy in TCRdb shows in-frame clones only, minus some. This sample carries 200,000 to 300,000 clones, about four fifths of them seen once, and the ten largest clones take 0.64%. Of note for this clone: The antigen is not known.

The specimen sequenced was CD4+ T cells from blood. The sequence derives from a human donor in good health. The chain links TRBV27 to TRBJ2-3; possibly TRBD1 for D (6 bases). The CDR3 DNA follows: TGTGCCAGCAGGGAGTGGGGGCCCAGTGGGTCGAATACGCAGTATTTT. Protein product: CASREWGPSGSNTQYF.